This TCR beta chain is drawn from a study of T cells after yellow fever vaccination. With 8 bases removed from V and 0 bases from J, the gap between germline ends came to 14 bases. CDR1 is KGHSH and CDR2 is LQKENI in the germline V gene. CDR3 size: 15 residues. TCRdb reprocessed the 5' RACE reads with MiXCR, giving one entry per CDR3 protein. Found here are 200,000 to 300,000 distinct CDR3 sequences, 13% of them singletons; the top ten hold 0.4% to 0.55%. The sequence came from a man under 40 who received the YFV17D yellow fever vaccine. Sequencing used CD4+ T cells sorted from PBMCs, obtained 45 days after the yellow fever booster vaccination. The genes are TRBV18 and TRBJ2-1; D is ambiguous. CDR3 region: CASQPSGRSYNEQFF. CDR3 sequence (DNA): TGTGCCAGCCAACCGAGTGGCCGCTCCTACAATGAGCAGTTCTTC.